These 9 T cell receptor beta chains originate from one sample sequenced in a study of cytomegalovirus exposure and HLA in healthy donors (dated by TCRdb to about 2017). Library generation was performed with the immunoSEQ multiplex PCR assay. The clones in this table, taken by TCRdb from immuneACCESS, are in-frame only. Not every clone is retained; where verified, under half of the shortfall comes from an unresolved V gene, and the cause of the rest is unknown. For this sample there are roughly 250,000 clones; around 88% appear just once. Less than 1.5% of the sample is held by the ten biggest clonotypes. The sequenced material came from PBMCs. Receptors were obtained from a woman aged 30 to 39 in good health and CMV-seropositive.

CDR3 in amino acids: CASTGWGTGRTGELFF. The CDR3 DNA reads TGTGCCAGCACGGGGTGGGGGACAGGGCGAACCGGGGAGCTGTTTTTT. The V and J genes are TRBV5-4 and TRBJ2-2, with 9 bases lining up with TRBD1. V gave up 6 bases and J gave up 5 bases; unmatched junction bases: 11. This CDR3 contains 16 residues. CDR1 and CDR2 from the germline V gene are SGHNT and YYREEE (reference sequence).

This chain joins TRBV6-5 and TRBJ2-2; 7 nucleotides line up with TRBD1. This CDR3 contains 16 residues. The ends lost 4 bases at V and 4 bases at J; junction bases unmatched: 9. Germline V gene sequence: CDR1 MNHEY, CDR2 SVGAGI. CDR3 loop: CASSSGDRVGTGELFF. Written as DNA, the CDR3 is TGTGCCAGCAGTTCCGGAGACAGGGTGGGCACCGGGGAGCTGTTTTTT.

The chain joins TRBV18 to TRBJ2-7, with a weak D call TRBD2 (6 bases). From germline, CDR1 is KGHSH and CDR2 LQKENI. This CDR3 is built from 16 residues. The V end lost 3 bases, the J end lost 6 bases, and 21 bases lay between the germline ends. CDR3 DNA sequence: TGTGCCAGCTCACCGGGCCTGGAGGGAGTCAGGGCCGAGCAGTACTTC. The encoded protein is CASSPGLEGVRAEQYF.

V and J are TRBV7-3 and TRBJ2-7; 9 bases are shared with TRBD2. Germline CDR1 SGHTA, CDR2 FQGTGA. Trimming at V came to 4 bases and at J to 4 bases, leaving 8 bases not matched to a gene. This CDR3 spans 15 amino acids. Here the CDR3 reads CASSSIAGVGYEQYF. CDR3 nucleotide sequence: TGTGCCAGCAGCTCAATAGCGGGAGTGGGGTACGAGCAGTACTTC.

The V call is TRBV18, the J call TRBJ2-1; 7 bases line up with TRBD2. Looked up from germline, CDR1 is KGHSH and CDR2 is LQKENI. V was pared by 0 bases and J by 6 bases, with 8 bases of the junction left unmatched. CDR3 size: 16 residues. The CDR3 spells CASSPPSGEGSNEQFF. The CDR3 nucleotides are TGTGCCAGCTCACCACCGTCGGGGGAGGGCTCCAATGAGCAGTTCTTC.

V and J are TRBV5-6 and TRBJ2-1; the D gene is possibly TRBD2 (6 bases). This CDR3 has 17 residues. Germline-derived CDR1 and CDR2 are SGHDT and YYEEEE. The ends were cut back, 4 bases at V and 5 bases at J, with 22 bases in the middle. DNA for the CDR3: TGTGCCAGCAGCCCCAGGGATGTGCGGGATGGAGACAATGAGCAGTTCTTC. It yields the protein CASSPRDVRDGDNEQFF.

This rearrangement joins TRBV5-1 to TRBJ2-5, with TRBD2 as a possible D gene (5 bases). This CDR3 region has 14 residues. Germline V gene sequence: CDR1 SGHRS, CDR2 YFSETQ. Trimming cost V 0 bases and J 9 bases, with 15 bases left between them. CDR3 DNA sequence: TGCGCCAGCAGCTTGGCTATGGACGGAGCGGCCCAGTACTTC. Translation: CASSLAMDGAAQYF.

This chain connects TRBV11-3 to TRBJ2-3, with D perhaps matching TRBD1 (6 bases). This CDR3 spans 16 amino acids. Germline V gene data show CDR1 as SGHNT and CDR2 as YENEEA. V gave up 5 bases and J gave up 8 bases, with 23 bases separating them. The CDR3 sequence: CASSNNRERSPVTQYF. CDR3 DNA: TGTGCCAGCAGCAACAACAGGGAGAGGAGTCCTGTTACGCAGTATTTT.

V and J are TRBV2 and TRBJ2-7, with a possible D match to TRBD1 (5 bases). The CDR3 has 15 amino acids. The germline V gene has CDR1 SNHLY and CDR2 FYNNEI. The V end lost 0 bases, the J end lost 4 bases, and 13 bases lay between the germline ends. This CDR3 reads CASSEAPGKKYEQYF. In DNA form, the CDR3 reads TGTGCCAGCAGTGAAGCGCCAGGGAAAAAGTACGAGCAGTACTTC.